The present entry profiles one T cell receptor beta chain with its context. The authors ran a second PCR of roughly 6 to 12 cycles using a sample-barcoded 5' primer and a J-beta primer mix. Each CDR3 protein is one row after TCRdb ran MiXCR on the 5' RACE reads. The sample lists 1.5 million to 2 million distinct CDR3 sequences; about 39% were seen once. This sample was included in a study of blood T cells in healthy people across ages. Sequenced sample: blood. This TCR derives from a human donor in good health.

The chain's CDR3 is CASSLAIGSGVFYEQYF. CDR3 in DNA: TGTGCCAGCAGCTTGGCCATTGGGTCAGGAGTTTTCTACGAGCAGTACTTC. The genes are TRBV5-6 and TRBJ2-4; D gene unclear. The end of the DNA fits TRBJ2-7 better, so the J call may be wrong. The CDR3 spans 17 residues. Germline V gene lookup returns CDR1 SGHDT and CDR2 YYEEEE.